Shown below are 14 T cell receptor beta chains from a single sample sequenced in a study of blood T cell repertoires in COVID-19 (dated by TCRdb to the early 2020s). Libraries were made using the immunoSEQ multiplex PCR assay. In its TCRdb copy, this immuneACCESS table keeps in-frame sequences only and misses some clones. Where compared with another copy, unresolved V genes explain less than half of these, and the others have no known cause. For this sample the table gives fewer than 200,000 clones, of which 80% to 85% were detected only once. In total, the top ten clones hold around 8.4% of the sample. The sequenced material came from peripheral blood. Every receptor here comes from a woman of 80 years or more with active or convalescent COVID-19.

V gene TRBV10-3 combines with J gene TRBJ2-7; D perhaps matches TRBD1 (6 bases). The length of the CDR3 is 13 residues. The V and J ends lost 4 bases and 7 bases respectively, with 14 bases between them. The V gene's germline CDR1 is ENHRY and CDR2 SYGVKD. The CDR3 sequence: CAISGGPDREQYF. CDR3 nucleotides: TGTGCCATCAGTGGGGGGCCAGACAGAGAGCAGTACTTC.

This chain joins TRBV30 and TRBJ1-1; TRBD1 might be the D (5 bases). V lost 0 bases and J lost 8, with 7 bases in between. Germline values: CDR1 GTSNPN, CDR2 SVGIG (reference sequence). CDR3 length: 11 residues. Here the CDR3 DNA reads TGTGCCTGGAGTGTGGGGGGAGAAGCTTTCTTT. Residues: CAWSVGGEAFF.

The chain recombines TRBV11-1 with TRBJ2-3; TRBD2 matches at 10 bases. CDR3 length: 16 amino acids. Germline loops: CDR1 SGHAT, CDR2 FQDESV (reference sequence). Unmatched junction bases numbered 8, after V lost 5 bases and J lost 3 bases. The CDR3 sequence: CASSGWTSGITDTQYF. The DNA of the CDR3 is TGTGCCAGCAGCGGCTGGACTAGCGGTATAACAGATACGCAGTATTTT.

The J gene is TRBJ1-3, the V gene TRBV7-2; D ambiguous. The CDR3 loop spans 15 amino acids. Germline values: CDR1 SGHTA, CDR2 FQGNSA. Trimming pared 1 base from V and 0 bases from J, leaving 7 bases between. The CDR3 DNA follows: TGTGCCAGCAGCTTAGGGGCAGCCTCTGGAAACACCATATATTTT. It codes for CASSLGAASGNTIYF.

The chain has TRBV7-3 and TRBJ2-5; D call uncertain. With 1 base removed from V and 1 base from J, the gap between germline ends came to 7 bases. CDR1 is SGHTA, CDR2 FQGTGA, per germline. The CDR3 is 14 amino acids. In nucleotides, the CDR3 is TGTGCCAGCAGCTTAAGTATTCTCCAAGAGACCCAGTACTTC. It yields the protein CASSLSILQETQYF.

This sequence joins TRBV5-6 and TRBJ1-1, with 7 nucleotides matching TRBD1. This CDR3 region has 13 residues. The trim removed 4 bases at V and 7 bases at J, leaving 7 bases unmatched. Per germline, CDR1 SGHDT and CDR2 YYEEEE. CDR3 in DNA: TGTGCCAGCAGCCTACTCCAGGGGGGTGAAGCTTTCTTT. It specifies CASSLLQGGEAFF.

This chain connects TRBV5-6 to TRBJ2-7; 7 nucleotides agree with TRBD1. The CDR3 runs 14 residues. V lost 3 bases, J lost 7 bases, and 10 bases stayed unmatched. CDR1 is SGHDT, CDR2 YYEEEE, per germline. CDR3 bases: TGTGCCAGCAGCTCCCCGGGACAGTTTGAGGAGCAGTACTTC. As protein: CASSSPGQFEEQYF. The variable domain in full, with the rest retrieved from reference TRBV5-6 and TRBJ2-7, is DAGVTQSPTHLIKTRGQQVTLRCSPKSGHDTVSWYQQALGQGPQFIFQYYEEEERQRGNFPDRFSGHQFPNYSSELNVNALLLGDSALYLCASSSPGQFEEQYFGPGTRLTVT.

In its sample, this clone was seen once. The rearrangement joins TRBV18 to TRBJ1-2; D uncertain. This CDR3 region has 13 residues. V gave up 2 bases and J gave up 6 bases, with 10 bases separating them. Germline V gene sequence: CDR1 KGHSH, CDR2 LQKENI. This chain's CDR3 is CASSPEGGNGYTF. The DNA for the CDR3 is TGTGCCAGCTCACCAGAGGGCGGAAATGGCTACACCTTC.

This sequence joins TRBV4-2 and TRBJ2-3, with TRBD2 identical over 9 bases. The CDR3 loop spans 16 amino acids. V dropped 4 bases and J dropped 4; count of bases not matched to a gene: 9. From germline, CDR1 is LGHNA and CDR2 YNFKEQ. The CDR3 DNA follows: TGTGCCAGCAGCCCTGAGCGGGGGGCGGGGGCAGATACGCAGTATTTT. Translation: CASSPERGAGADTQYF.

Here the CDR3 DNA reads TGTGCCAGCAAAAACTTGGGAGGGGAGACCCAGTACTTC. This translates into CASKNLGGETQYF. The chain recombines TRBV2 with TRBJ2-5; 7 bases match TRBD2. CDR3 size: 13 residues. With 7 bases clipped from V and 5 bases from J, the junction kept 7 bases outside the gene matches. Germline-derived CDR1 and CDR2 are SNHLY and FYNNEI.

The V gene is TRBV19, the J gene TRBJ1-1, with 9 positions matching TRBD1. With V trimmed by 6 bases and J by 1 base, 3 bases remained unmatched. CDR1 and CDR2 (germline): LNHDA, SQIVND (reference sequence). The CDR3 loop spans 14 amino acids. CDR3 amino acids: CASRGTGKNTEAFF. The CDR3, as DNA: TGTGCCAGTAGGGGGACAGGGAAGAACACTGAAGCTTTCTTT.

This chain uses TRBV7-2 with TRBJ1-3; D gene ambiguous. The V and J ends lost 3 bases and 0 bases respectively, with 6 bases between them. Germline CDR1 is SGHTA and CDR2 is FQGNSA. The CDR3 runs to 14 residues. CDR3 coding DNA: TGTGCCAGCAGCTTGGAGCCCTCTGGAAACACCATATATTTT. Encoded protein: CASSLEPSGNTIYF.

The genes are TRBV5-1 and TRBJ1-1; 7 bases are a match to TRBD1. This CDR3 has 17 residues. Trimming cost V 4 bases and J 0 bases; bases outside gene matches: 12. Germline V CDR1 and CDR2: SGHRS, YFSETQ. CDR3 loop: CASSPPREGALNTEAFF. The CDR3 DNA reads as TGCGCCAGCAGCCCCCCTCGTGAGGGGGCTCTGAACACTGAAGCTTTCTTT.

The chain couples TRBV13 to TRBJ1-1; D is unresolved. The germline CDR1 and CDR2 sequences are PRHDT and FYEKMQ (reference sequence). The CDR3 consists of 11 residues. V was clipped by 2 bases and J by 6 bases, with 4 bases between them. The DNA for the CDR3 is TGTGCCAGCAGCTTATCCGCTGAAGCTTTCTTT. Its translation is CASSLSAEAFF.